What follows describes a single T cell receptor beta chain. Antigen specificity is unknown. TCRdb fed the 5' RACE reads into MiXCR, producing one record per CDR3 protein. The table has about 110,000 distinct CDR3 sequences, around 11% seen once; the top ten hold 27%. The sample belongs to a study of T-cell memory formation after mild COVID-19. Study-level findings and limits: Contracting clones from day 15 to 85 showed balanced CD4/CD8; later expanders favored CD4+. Several responding clones turned up in pre-infection memory, indicating that cross-reactive memory may have taken part.

Sequenced sample: PBMCs or a T cell subset sorted from them (not recorded which). This TCR derives from an adult woman who had mild COVID-19 (a few samples of this study predate the infection). Cell type and time point are not known.

Here the CDR3 reads CAWSPGLGTDTQYF. Here the CDR3 DNA reads TGTGCCTGGAGTCCCGGACTAGGCACAGATACGCAGTATTTT. The V call is TRBV30, the J call TRBJ2-3; 7 nucleotides agree with TRBD2. This CDR3 comprises 14 residues. The junction had 3 bases not matched to a gene; V was cut back by 2 bases and J by 1 base. In germline, CDR1 is GTSNPN, CDR2 SVGIG (reference sequence).